The clone carrying this TCR beta chain turned up a few times. Its target is unknown. The source of the sample is a study of beta chain features in type 1 diabetes. About the research overall: Patients did not differ from healthy donors in age, gender or cell yield. Study results and caveats: In the patient group, naive, central memory and Treg TCRB repertoires seemed more alike than in the healthy donor group.

V was cut by 4 bases and J by 3 bases, with 18 bases left in between. This CDR3 has 16 amino acids. Germline V gene sequence: CDR1 SGHRS, CDR2 YFSETQ. cDNA synthesis used the whole RNA isolate, giving expressed TCRB sequences. Clones were sequenced by immunoSEQ multiplex PCR, and TCRdb holds only the in-frame ones, with some missing. The data show about 250,000 clones, 13% to 15% seen once. Every participating donor gave one draw, a heparinised blood sample averaging about 100 mL. V is TRBV5-1 and J is TRBJ2-3; possibly TRBD1 for D (5 bases). This receptor was taken from a woman between 35 and 50 years old in good health. The sample consisted of naive CD4+ T cells from blood. The CDR3: CASSLTPRVGTDTQYF. The CDR3 DNA follows: TGCGCCAGCAGCCTGACGCCCAGGGTTGGTACAGATACGCAGTATTTT. The full variable domain, with the rest looked up from reference TRBV5-1 and TRBJ2-3, is KAGVTQTPRYLIKTRGQQVTLSCSPISGHRSVSWYQQTPGQGLQFLFEYFSETQRNKGNFPGRFSGRQFSNSRSEMNVSTLELGDSALYLCASSLTPRVGTDTQYFGPGTRLTVL.